The 17 T cell receptor beta chains reported below all come from one sample, sequenced in a study of long-term antiretroviral therapy in people with HIV. Run at survey level, the immunoSEQ assay was version v3.0. The data were produced by immunoSEQ multiplex PCR, yet TCRdb's version contains in-frame clones alone and is incomplete. This sample yields 30,000 to 45,000 clones, of which around three quarters are seen a single time; 5.8% belongs to the top ten. Specimen: unsorted PBMCs, collected 3.4 years after starting antiretroviral therapy. All receptors come from a man aged 30 to 39 with HIV.

The CDR3 DNA follows: TGTGCCAGCAGCTACTCTCACACGGACAGGGCCACTTACGAGCAGTACTTC. It translates to CASSYSHTDRATYEQYF. This rearrangement joins TRBV28 to TRBJ2-7; 8 bases are a match to TRBD1. The V gene's germline CDR1 is MDHEN and CDR2 SYDVKM. The CDR3 contains 17 residues. J gave up 4 bases and V 6 bases, and 17 bases lay outside the gene matches.

This clone was counted between two and nine times. J is TRBJ2-6 and V is TRBV5-8; the match to TRBD1 covers 9 bases. CDR3 length: 16 amino acids. Unmatched junction bases numbered 8, after V lost 10 bases and J lost 0 bases. CDR1 is SGHTS, CDR2 YDEGEE, per germline. Here the CDR3 DNA reads TGTGCCCCGGGACAGGGCACTTTCTCTGGGGCCAACGTCCTGACTTTC. It yields the protein CAPGQGTFSGANVLTF.

The J gene is TRBJ2-5, the V gene TRBV5-6; D is ambiguous. The last part of the DNA fits TRBJ2-7 better; the J call may be wrong. Germline V lookup: CDR1 SGHDT, CDR2 YYEEEE. This CDR3 is 12 amino acids long. The CDR3 protein is CASSLGAYEQYF. The CDR3 coding sequence is TGTGCCAGCAGCTTGGGAGCCTACGAGCAGTACTTC.

This chain uses TRBV28 with TRBJ1-5; 7 bases align to TRBD1. The length of the CDR3 is 19 residues. In germline, CDR1 is MDHEN, CDR2 SYDVKM. Unmatched junction bases numbered 16, after V lost 5 bases and J lost 0 bases. The CDR3 region is CASSARLSGGGYSNQPQHF. The CDR3 DNA sequence: TGTGCCAGCAGTGCCCGCCTCTCAGGGGGGGGATATAGCAATCAGCCCCAGCATTTT.

The chain has TRBV6-1 and TRBJ2-7, with D possibly matching TRBD2 (6 bases). Trimming took 7 bases from V and 7 from J, leaving 14 bases between them. CDR3 length equals 12 residues. The germline CDR1 and CDR2 sequences are MNHNS and SASEGT. CDR3 protein: CASNTGVWEQYF. CDR3 sequence (DNA): TGTGCCAGCAATACGGGGGTTTGGGAGCAGTACTTC.

V is TRBV5-1 and J is TRBJ2-3, with D tentatively TRBD2 (6 bases). Germline CDR1 is SGHRS and CDR2 is YFSETQ. Trimming removed 5 bases from V and 6 bases from J, with 13 bases in between. CDR3 length: 13 amino acids. Here the CDR3 DNA reads TGCGCCAGCAGTGAACGGGAGACGGATACGCAGTATTTT. It codes for CASSERETDTQYF. Complete variable domain (other parts from reference TRBV5-1 and TRBJ2-3): KAGVTQTPRYLIKTRGQQVTLSCSPISGHRSVSWYQQTPGQGLQFLFEYFSETQRNKGNFPGRFSGRQFSNSRSEMNVSTLELGDSALYLCASSERETDTQYFGPGTRLTVL.

The gene calls are TRBV2 and TRBJ1-2; perhaps TRBD1 as D (5 bases). The CDR3 loop spans 14 amino acids. The V end lost 7 bases, the J end lost 6 bases, and 18 bases lay between the germline ends. Per germline, CDR1 SNHLY and CDR2 FYNNEI. This chain's CDR3 is CASIGARAGDGYTF. The CDR3 bases are TGTGCCAGCATCGGGGCCAGGGCAGGCGATGGCTACACCTTC.

The gene calls are TRBV29-1 and TRBJ1-1; 7 bases fit TRBD1. The ends lost 0 bases at V and 5 bases at J; junction bases unmatched: 3. Germline CDR1 is SQVTM and CDR2 is ANQGSEA. CDR3 length equals 13 residues. In DNA, the CDR3 is TGCAGCGTTGAAGAGGGCAGGGGGACTGAAGCTTTCTTT. This translates into CSVEEGRGTEAFF.

The CDR3 bases are TGTGCCAGCTCACCATCCAGAGCGGGGTCTAGCACAGATACGCAGTATTTT. This codes for CASSPSRAGSSTDTQYF. J is TRBJ2-3 and V is TRBV18, with 7 nucleotides matching TRBD2. This CDR3 is 17 amino acids long. Germline CDR1 is KGHSH and CDR2 is LQKENI. V lost 2 bases, J lost 0 bases, and 8 bases stayed unmatched.

The V call is TRBV2, the J call TRBJ1-1; no reliable D call. Trimming left V 5 bases short and J 6 bases short, with 10 bases between. The CDR3 is 12 residues long. Per the germline V gene, CDR1 is SNHLY and CDR2 is FYNNEI. CDR3 protein: CASSTRRSEAFF. As DNA, the CDR3 is TGTGCCAGCAGTACCAGGCGATCTGAAGCTTTCTTT.

The rearrangement links TRBV9 to TRBJ1-2, with 10 bases identical to TRBD1. Trimming cost V 3 bases and J 6 bases; bases outside gene matches: 2. The CDR3 loop spans 13 amino acids. CDR1 and CDR2 (germline): SGDLS, YYNGEE. CDR3 bases: TGTGCCAGCAGCGCGACAGGGGGCAATGGCTACACCTTC. Its translation is CASSATGGNGYTF. The entire variable domain, with the rest obtained from reference TRBV9 and TRBJ1-2, is as follows: DSGVTQTPKHLITATGQRVTLRCSPRSGDLSVYWYQQSLDQGLQFLIQYYNGEERAKGNILERFSAQQFPDLHSELNLSSLELGDSALYFCASSATGGNGYTFGSGTRLTVV.

The chain recombines TRBV18 with TRBJ2-3; D not certain. The CDR3 consists of 15 residues. In germline, CDR1 is KGHSH, CDR2 LQKENI. V was cut by 3 bases and J by 0 bases, with 10 bases left in between. In DNA, the CDR3 is TGTGCCAGCTCACCCTCTGCCACTAGCACAGATACGCAGTATTTT. It translates to CASSPSATSTDTQYF.

The CDR3 loop reads CASSFSLEAFF. The CDR3 DNA is TGTGCCAGCAGTTTCAGTCTTGAAGCTTTCTTT. The chain couples TRBV28 to TRBJ1-1; D gene uncertain. The CDR3 runs 11 residues. Trimming shortened V by 3 bases and J by 7 bases, and 6 bases separated the two germline ends. The germline V gene has CDR1 MDHEN and CDR2 SYDVKM.

The V and J genes are TRBV5-4 and TRBJ2-7; D is possibly TRBD1 or TRBD2 (5 bases each). The germline CDR1 and CDR2 sequences are SGHNT and YYREEE (reference sequence). The CDR3 has 15 amino acids. V shed 4 bases and J shed 7 bases, with 21 bases lying between them. CDR3 bases: TGTGCCAGCAGCCCCGACCAGGGTATTTCGGGAGAGCAGTACTTC. Residues: CASSPDQGISGEQYF.

This clone appeared a few times. This rearrangement joins TRBV19 to TRBJ2-1, with unresolved D. CDR1 is LNHDA and CDR2 is SQIVND in the germline V gene (reference sequence). The CDR3 length is 13 residues. Trimming left V 5 bases short and J 8 bases short, with 13 bases between. CDR3 DNA sequence: TGTGCCAGTAGTGCTGGGTCGGGTTATGAGCAGTTCTTC. It specifies CASSAGSGYEQFF.

The DNA for the CDR3 is TGTGCCAGCAGTTACAGGGTACCCACAGATACGCAGTATTTT. It translates to CASSYRVPTDTQYF. V usage is TRBV6-5 and J usage is TRBJ2-3, with no clear D. The germline V and J ends were trimmed by 2 bases and 2 bases, with 8 bases remaining between them. The CDR3 covers 14 residues. Germline lookup yields CDR1 MNHEY and CDR2 SVGAGI.

The genes are TRBV6-1 and TRBJ2-2; D ambiguous. CDR3 size: 15 residues. The V end lost 4 bases, the J end lost 7 bases, and 16 bases lay between the germline ends. From germline, CDR1 is MNHNS and CDR2 SASEGT. The CDR3 spells CASSGVNYGIGELFF. The CDR3 DNA follows: TGTGCCAGCAGTGGGGTAAATTATGGTATCGGGGAGCTGTTTTTT.